The 2 T cell receptor beta chains presented below share a single source sample, sequenced in a study of blood T cells in healthy people across ages. A J-beta primer mix and a sample-barcoded 5' primer were used in a second PCR of about 7 to 12 cycles. Via MiXCR, TCRdb re-called the 5' RACE reads, giving one row per CDR3 protein. Among fewer than 650,000 distinct CDR3 sequences, about a quarter were seen once, and the ten largest hold 3% to 4.5%. The same specimen was also included in a second study, on T cells of mothers and their children.

The sample consisted of blood. The receptors shown here come from a boy between 2 and 10 years old in good health.

Concerning this clonotype itself: The conserved phenylalanine or tryptophan normally closing the CDR3 is absent here, so this likely arose from a read error. The chain is built from TRBV10-3 and TRBJ1-2; TRBD1 is a possible D gene (5 bases). CDR1 and CDR2 (germline): ENHRY, SYGVKD. V was trimmed by 2 bases and J by 5 bases, leaving 12 bases between them. This CDR3 contains 14 residues. The CDR3 nucleotides read TGTGCCATCAGTGAGAGTGGGGGGGGGTATGGCTACACCCTC. This sequence encodes CAISESGGGYGYTL.

The chain has TRBV13 and TRBJ2-5, with D maybe TRBD1 (6 bases). Judging by the DNA end, TRBJ2-7 fits better; the J call may be wrong. CDR3 length equals 17 residues. In germline, CDR1 is PRHDT, CDR2 FYEKMQ (reference sequence). In nucleotides, the CDR3 is TGTGCCAGCAGCTCCACCGGGACATATGGATCCAACTACGAGCAGTACTTC. Amino acids: CASSSTGTYGSNYEQYF.